This T cell receptor (beta chain) was recovered during a study of early stage breast cancer tumors. Clones were sequenced by immunoSEQ multiplex PCR, and TCRdb holds only the in-frame ones, with some missing. The repertoire holds about 51,000 clones, about three quarters seen once, with under 4.5% in the top ten. The receptor comes from a person in their 40s with breast cancer. Sequenced material: blood.

Here the CDR3 reads CASSPDRANYGYTF. The CDR3 bases are TGTGCCAGCAGTCCAGACAGGGCTAACTATGGCTACACCTTC. The chain recombines TRBV2 with TRBJ1-2; 7 bases fit TRBD1. The CDR3 length is 14 residues. The J segment lost 0 bases and the V segment lost 5 bases, leaving 3 bases of the junction unmatched. Per germline, CDR1 SNHLY and CDR2 FYNNEI.